This T cell receptor (beta chain) comes out of a study of blood T cell repertoires in COVID-19. Across the study: Collection of acute and convalescent COVID-19 samples took place in the United States, Italy and Spain. Sources were T cells, B-cell-depleted T cells, or PBMCs; the material itself was cDNA or gDNA.

This clone was detected a few times. In the authors' workflow: Researchers report that nucleated cell counts were estimated from reference gene primer amplification. Profiling relied on immunoSEQ multiplex PCR, and the TCRdb table lists in-frame clones only, not all of them. From that table come the V and J calls and clone size; the DNA was used to work out D and trimming. In the table there are roughly 120,000 clones, under 90% of which are singletons. The J segment lost 4 bases and the V segment lost 4 bases, leaving 5 bases of the junction unmatched. Germline V lookup: CDR1 SGHRS, CDR2 YFSETQ. The CDR3 sequence is 14 residues long.

What was sequenced was peripheral blood. This TCR was recovered from a woman aged 45-65 years with acute or convalescent COVID-19. This chain joins TRBV5-1 and TRBJ1-1, with 9 bases matching TRBD1. As DNA, the CDR3 is TGCGCCAGCAGCCTATCGGGACAGGGCACTGAAGCTTTCTTT. Residues: CASSLSGQGTEAFF.